The 12 T cell receptor beta chains listed next were all sequenced from one sample in a study of cytomegalovirus exposure and HLA in healthy donors. A multiplex PCR was run with 60 Vbeta primers and 13 Jbeta primers. The repertoire was sequenced with immunoSEQ multiplex PCR; TCRdb's copy has only in-frame clones and lacks some. Of about 150,000 clones listed, around 75% are singletons. Input material: PBMCs. The receptors come from a woman aged 25-40 years in good health and CMV-seronegative.

The chain carries TRBV6-5 and TRBJ1-4; weak D call: TRBD1 (5 bases). CDR3 length: 15 amino acids. Germline-derived CDR1 and CDR2 are MNHEY and SVGAGI. V was cut by 1 base and J by 7 bases, with 13 bases left in between. DNA for the CDR3: TGTGCCAGCAGTTACTGGTCAGGGTCGGGTGAAAAACTGTTTTTT. This translates into CASSYWSGSGEKLFF.

This chain links TRBV7-9 with TRBJ1-2, with D possibly being TRBD1 (6 bases). The germline V and J ends were trimmed by 5 bases and 8 bases, with 12 bases remaining between them. This CDR3 has 12 amino acids. Germline V gene data show CDR1 as SEHNR and CDR2 as FQNEAQ (reference sequence). CDR3: CASSNGRGGYTF. CDR3 DNA: TGTGCCAGCAGCAACGGCAGGGGAGGCTACACCTTC.

The chain employs TRBV10-1 and TRBJ1-1; a weak D match, TRBD1 (5 bases). Per the germline V gene, CDR1 is WNHNN and CDR2 is SYGVQD (reference sequence). This CDR3 comprises 12 residues. Trimming pared 7 bases from V and 10 bases from J, leaving 16 bases between. CDR3 in DNA: TGCGCCAGCATCAGGGCGGGGTGGGGAGCTTTCTTT. Translation: CASIRAGWGAFF.

The V gene is TRBV6-1, the J gene TRBJ2-7; 8 bases line up with TRBD2. CDR1 is MNHNS, CDR2 SASEGT, per germline. J gave up 4 bases and V 6 bases, and 8 bases lay outside the gene matches. This CDR3 has 14 amino acids. The CDR3 DNA sequence: TGTGCCAGCAGAGCGCGGGGGGCCACTTACGAGCAGTACTTC. Its protein is CASRARGATYEQYF.

The chain is built from TRBV11-2 and TRBJ2-2; weak D call: TRBD2 (6 bases). V lost 6 bases, J lost 2 bases, and 19 bases lay in between. The length of the CDR3 is 17 residues. Per germline, CDR1 SGHAT and CDR2 FQNNGV. This chain's CDR3 is CASRSTRDSKNTGELFF. The CDR3 DNA follows: TGTGCCAGCAGGTCAACCCGGGACTCGAAAAACACCGGGGAGCTGTTTTTT.

The genes are TRBV4-1 and TRBJ1-1; D possibly corresponds to TRBD1 (6 bases). V was shortened by 6 bases and J by 11 bases, with 19 bases between the two germline ends. The germline V gene encodes CDR1 MGHRA and CDR2 YSYEKL. The CDR3 contains 13 residues. The chain's CDR3 is CASSWPQGQQAFF. The CDR3, as DNA: TGCGCCAGCAGTTGGCCGCAGGGACAACAGGCTTTCTTT.

The chain couples TRBV10-3 to TRBJ2-1, with 7 nucleotides matching TRBD2. With V trimmed by 10 bases and J by 8 bases, 17 bases remained unmatched. CDR3 length: 15 residues. From germline, CDR1 is ENHRY and CDR2 SYGVKD. The CDR3, as DNA: TGTGCCAACGCACGAGGACTAGAGTCCAACCATGAGCAGTTCTTC. It codes for CANARGLESNHEQFF.

The table lists this clone with a few counts. V and J are TRBV6-1 and TRBJ1-2; 10 bases are shared with TRBD1. CDR1 and CDR2 (germline): MNHNS, SASEGT. J was trimmed by 6 bases and V by 4 bases; bases with no gene match: 2. The CDR3 length is 13 residues. The CDR3 nucleotides read TGTGCCAGCAGTGGGGACAGGGGTCATGGCTACACCTTC. Translation: CASSGDRGHGYTF.

This clone occurred a few times. The CDR3 sequence is CASSETGLNTEAFF. The CDR3 DNA sequence: TGCGCCAGCAGTGAGACAGGGTTGAACACTGAAGCTTTCTTT. The J gene is TRBJ1-1, the V gene TRBV10-2, with D maybe TRBD1 (6 bases). Germline V gene data show CDR1 as WSHSY and CDR2 as SAAADI. The V gene lost 2 bases and the J gene lost 0 bases, with 7 bases spanning the gap. There are 14 residues in the CDR3.

This clone has a single count. The chain combines TRBV29-1 with TRBJ1-2, with a tentative D call TRBD1 (6 bases). Germline V gene lookup returns CDR1 SQVTM and CDR2 ANQGSEA. The ends were cut back, 7 bases at V and 2 bases at J, with 14 bases in the middle. This CDR3 contains 13 residues. The CDR3 here is CSGVTGLNYGYTF. Written as DNA, the CDR3 is TGCAGCGGAGTCACAGGGTTGAACTATGGCTACACCTTC.

The rearrangement uses TRBV5-1 and TRBJ2-3; a possible D gene is TRBD1 (5 bases). The V gene lost 4 bases and the J gene lost 6 bases, with 15 bases spanning the gap. The CDR3 contains 14 residues. CDR1 and CDR2 (germline): SGHRS, YFSETQ. CDR3: CASSLGPGRDTQYF. The DNA for the CDR3 is TGCGCCAGCAGCCTGGGGCCAGGGCGGGATACGCAGTATTTT.

In its sample, this clone was seen once. The chain carries TRBV30 and TRBJ1-5; possibly TRBD1 for D (5 bases). Germline CDR1 reads GTSNPN; CDR2 reads SVGIG (reference sequence). The CDR3 covers 15 residues. Trimming stripped 2 bases from V and 5 bases from J, with 16 bases between. CDR3 coding DNA: TGTGCCTGGAGTTCCTCTTTCGGGGGACATCAGCCCCAGCATTTT. Its translation: CAWSSSFGGHQPQHF.